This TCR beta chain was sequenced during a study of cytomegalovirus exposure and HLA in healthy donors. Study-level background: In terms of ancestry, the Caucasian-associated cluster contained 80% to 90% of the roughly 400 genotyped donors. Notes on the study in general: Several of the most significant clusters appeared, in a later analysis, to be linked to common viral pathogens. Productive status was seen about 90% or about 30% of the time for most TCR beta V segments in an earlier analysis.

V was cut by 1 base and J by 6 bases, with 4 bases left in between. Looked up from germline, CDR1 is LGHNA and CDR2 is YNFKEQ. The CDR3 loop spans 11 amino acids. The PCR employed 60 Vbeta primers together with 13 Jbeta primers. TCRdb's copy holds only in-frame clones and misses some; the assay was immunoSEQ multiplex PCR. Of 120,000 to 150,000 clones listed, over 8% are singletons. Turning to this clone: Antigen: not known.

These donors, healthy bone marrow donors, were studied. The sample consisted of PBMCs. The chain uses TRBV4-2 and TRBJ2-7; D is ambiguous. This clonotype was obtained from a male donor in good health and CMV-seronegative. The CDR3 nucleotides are TGTGCCAGCAGCCAAGCAGGCGAGCAGTACTTC. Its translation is CASSQAGEQYF.